Listed below are T cell receptor beta chains from one sample, sequenced in a study of spatial heterogeneity in lung cancer. TCRdb reprocessed the 5' RACE reads via MiXCR and lists one record per CDR3 protein. The repertoire holds tens of thousands of distinct CDR3 sequences, with about 12% as singletons. Sample: PBMCs, taken at surgery. The source of these receptors is a male donor with early-stage non-small cell lung cancer. The CDR3 runs from the conserved cysteine through the conserved F or W. A D gene is named only where the DNA matches it firmly. Clone size is shown for a subset of rows, as once, few, many or a class of expanded clone.

- TRBJ1-4 - TRBV30 CAWSADSSDEKLFF TGTGCCTGGAGTGCTGACAGTTCAGATGAAAAACTGTTTTTT
few TRBJ2-5 - TRBV18 CASALASQETQYF TGTGCCAGCGCTCTGGCTAGCCAAGAGACCCAGTACTTC
few TRBJ2-7 TRBD1 TRBV29-1 CSVGGDRGTYEQYF TGCAGCGTTGGTGGTGACAGGGGGACCTACGAGCAGTACTTC
- TRBJ2-2 - TRBV7-2 CASSARWGRPRELFF TGTGCCAGCAGCGCGAGGTGGGGGAGGCCGCGGGAGCTGTTTTTT
few TRBJ1-2 TRBD1 TRBV5-4 CASSRGQGFSYGYTF TGTGCCAGCAGCAGGGGACAGGGTTTCTCCTATGGCTACACCTTC
- TRBJ1-4 - TRBV9 CASSRDFGREKLFF TGTGCCAGCAGCCGGGACTTCGGTCGGGAAAAACTGTTTTTT
- TRBJ2-5 - TRBV21-1 CASRKSPGQEETQYF TGTGCCAGCAGAAAAAGCCCGGGGCAGGAAGAGACCCAGTACTTC
- TRBJ2-4 - TRBV20-1 CSARYVLRNIQYF TGCAGTGCTAGATATGTGCTAAGAAACATTCAGTACTTC
few TRBJ2-7 - TRBV6-2/TRBV6-3 CASSYSQGGYEQYF TGTGCCAGCAGTTACTCCCAGGGTGGGTACGAGCAGTACTTC
few TRBJ1-5 - TRBV28 CASSQTYSNQPQHF TGTGCCAGCAGTCAGACCTATAGCAATCAGCCCCAGCATTTT
- TRBJ2-1 - TRBV13 CASNRDLDNEQFF TGTGCCAGCAACAGGGACCTAGACAATGAGCAGTTCTTC
- TRBJ1-3 - TRBV4-1 CASSQNWPGSGNTIYF TGCGCCAGCAGCCAAAATTGGCCGGGCTCTGGAAACACCATATATTTT
few TRBJ2-7 - TRBV7-9 CASSLSTGEQYF TGTGCCAGCAGCTTGTCAACGGGGGAGCAGTACTTC
many TRBJ1-2 - TRBV12-3/TRBV12-4 CASSVRLVNGYTF TGTGCCAGCAGTGTAAGACTGGTGAATGGCTACACCTTC
- TRBJ2-7 - TRBV7-2 CASSPRQVNSYEQYF TGTGCCAGCAGCCCCAGACAGGTTAACTCCTACGAGCAGTACTTC
- TRBJ1-4 - TRBV7-2 CASSLDWGRPNEKLFF TGTGCCAGCAGCTTAGATTGGGGCAGACCTAATGAAAAACTGTTTTTT
- TRBJ2-2 - TRBV12-3/TRBV12-4 CASSLGGGRITGALFF TGTGCCAGCAGTTTAGGAGGGGGTCGGATCACCGGGGCGCTGTTTTTT
- TRBJ2-5 - TRBV6-2/TRBV6-3 CASRATWGQETQYF TGTGCCAGCAGAGCGACATGGGGACAAGAGACCCAGTACTTC
- TRBJ2-1 - TRBV5-5 CASSPQYAPYNEQFF TGTGCCAGCAGCCCTCAGTACGCCCCCTACAATGAGCAGTTCTTC
- TRBJ1-6 - TRBV20-1 CSAPRTVYYNSPLHF TGCAGTGCCCCTAGAACAGTTTACTATAATTCACCCCTCCACTTT
- TRBJ1-5 - TRBV4-3 CASSLGYSSNQPQHF TGCGCCAGCAGCCTAGGGTACAGTAGCAATCAGCCCCAGCATTTT
few TRBJ2-7 - TRBV12-3/TRBV12-4 CASSPMRGRGSEQYF TGTGCCAGCAGTCCCATGAGGGGGAGGGGGTCCGAGCAGTACTTC
few TRBJ2-5 - TRBV28 CASSYYGTGQTQYF TGTGCCAGCAGTTACTATGGAACGGGGCAGACCCAGTACTTC
- TRBJ1-5 - TRBV18 CASSPRENREGPQHF TGTGCCAGCTCACCCCGCGAGAACAGGGAAGGACCCCAGCATTTT
- TRBJ1-4 - TRBV29-1 CSVPDSTNEKLFF TGCAGCGTGCCCGACAGTACGAATGAAAAACTGTTTTTT
- TRBJ2-1 TRBD2 TRBV6-9 CASRPCRAGGCNPYNEQFF TGTGCCAGCAGACCGTGCCGAGCGGGAGGGTGTAACCCCTACAATGAGCAGTTCTTC
many TRBJ2-1 TRBD2 TRBV5-1 CASRPGLAGGPYNEQFF TGCGCCAGCAGGCCGGGACTAGCGGGAGGGCCCTACAATGAGCAGTTCTTC
once TRBJ1-3 - TRBV20-1 CSARDLLGGSGNTIYF TGCAGTGCTAGAGATCTTTTGGGGGGCTCTGGAAACACCATATATTTT
few TRBJ1-1 TRBD1 TRBV28 CATRDRGVNTEAFF TGTGCCACCCGAGACAGGGGCGTGAACACTGAAGCTTTCTTT
- TRBJ2-2 - TRBV20-1 CSARKGVLFF TGCAGTGCTAGAAAGGGGGTCCTGTTTTTT
- TRBJ2-5 TRBD2 TRBV28 CASTPGLAVQETQYF TGTGCCAGCACCCCAGGACTAGCGGTACAAGAGACCCAGTACTTC
- TRBJ2-7 - TRBV10-3 CAISESWNEQYF TGTGCCATCAGTGAGTCTTGGAACGAGCAGTACTTC
- TRBJ2-1 - TRBV28 CASSLSGFNEQFF TGTGCCAGCAGTTTATCGGGATTCAATGAGCAGTTCTTC
many TRBJ1-6 - TRBV5-1 CASSLDGGETSPLHF TGCGCCAGCAGCTTGGATGGGGGGGAGACTTCACCCCTCCACTTT
- TRBJ1-3 - TRBV7-9 CASTPGYSGNTIYF TGTGCCAGCACCCCGGGGTACTCTGGAAACACCATATATTTT
- TRBJ1-2 TRBD1 TRBV6-1 CASRQETGVQYGYTF TGTGCCAGCAGGCAAGAGACAGGGGTTCAGTATGGCTACACCTTC
many TRBJ2-5 TRBD1 TRBV7-2 CASSVSSGGGETQYF TGTGCCAGCAGCGTGTCGTCAGGGGGCGGGGAGACCCAGTACTTC
few TRBJ2-7 - TRBV28 CASSGSGDYEQYF TGTGCCAGCAGTGGGTCAGGTGATTACGAGCAGTACTTC
- TRBJ2-2 - TRBV19 CASSIGGNTGELFF TGTGCCAGTAGTATTGGGGGTAACACCGGGGAGCTGTTTTTT
- TRBJ2-4 - TRBV7-2 CASRYTGTPYEIQYF TGTGCCAGCAGATACACCGGGACCCCGTATGAGATTCAGTACTTC
- TRBJ1-6 TRBD1 TRBV12-3/TRBV12-4 CASSGTASNSPLHF TGTGCCAGCAGTGGGACAGCCAGTAATTCACCCCTCCACTTT
many TRBJ1-5 - TRBV28 CASRELWSNQPQHF TGTGCCAGCAGAGAATTGTGGAGCAATCAGCCCCAGCATTTT
few TRBJ2-7 TRBD1 TRBV20-1 CSARDRDSSYEQYF TGCAGTGCTAGGGACCGGGACAGCTCCTACGAGCAGTACTTC
- TRBJ2-7 - TRBV5-5 CASSLVLDEQYF TGTGCCAGCAGCTTGGTCTTGGACGAGCAGTACTTC
- TRBJ2-7 - TRBV13 CASSLNTEAGYEQYF TGTGCCAGCAGCCTAAACACGGAGGCCGGCTACGAGCAGTACTTC